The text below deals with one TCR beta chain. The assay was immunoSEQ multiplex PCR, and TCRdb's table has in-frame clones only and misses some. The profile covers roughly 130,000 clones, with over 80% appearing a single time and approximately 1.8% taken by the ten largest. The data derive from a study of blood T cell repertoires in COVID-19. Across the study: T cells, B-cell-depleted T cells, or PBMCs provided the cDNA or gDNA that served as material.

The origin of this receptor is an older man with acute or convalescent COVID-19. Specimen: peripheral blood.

This chain's CDR3 is CASSKQTAMNTEAFF. The CDR3 nucleotides read TGTGCCAGCAGCAAACAGACGGCTATGAACACTGAAGCTTTCTTT. V is TRBV11-1 and J is TRBJ1-1; D gene ambiguous. Germline CDR1 is SGHAT and CDR2 is FQDESV (reference sequence). This CDR3 contains 15 residues. V gave up 5 bases and J gave up 0 bases, with 13 bases separating them.